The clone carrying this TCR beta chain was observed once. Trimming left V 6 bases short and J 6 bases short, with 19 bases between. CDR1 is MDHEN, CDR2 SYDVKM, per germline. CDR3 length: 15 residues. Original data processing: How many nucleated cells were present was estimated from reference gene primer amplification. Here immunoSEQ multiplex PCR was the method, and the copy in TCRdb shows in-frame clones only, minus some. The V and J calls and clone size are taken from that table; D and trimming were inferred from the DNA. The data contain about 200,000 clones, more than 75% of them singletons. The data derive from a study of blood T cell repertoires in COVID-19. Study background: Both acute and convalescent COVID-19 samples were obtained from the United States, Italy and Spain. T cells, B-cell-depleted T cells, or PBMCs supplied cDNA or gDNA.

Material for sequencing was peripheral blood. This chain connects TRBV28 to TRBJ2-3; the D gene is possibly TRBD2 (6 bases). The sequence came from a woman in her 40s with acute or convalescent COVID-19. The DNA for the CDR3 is TGTGCCAGCAGACCAACTAGCTGGAACGGGGATACGCAGTATTTT. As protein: CASRPTSWNGDTQYF. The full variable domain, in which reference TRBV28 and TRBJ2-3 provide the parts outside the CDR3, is DVKVTQSSRYLVKRTGEKVFLECVQDMDHENMFWYRQDPGLGLRLIYFSYDVKMKEKGDIPEGYSVSREKKERFSLILESASTNQTSMYLCASRPTSWNGDTQYFGPGTRLTVL.